This TCR beta chain was recovered during a study of T cells in Graves' hyperthyroidism and ophthalmopathy. Ten or more counts support this clonotype. There were TCR beta CDR3 regions amplified from RNA transcripts. HTBI primers drove first-round RT-PCR of the TCR CDR3. TCRdb re-called the multiplex PCR reads through MiXCR, storing one row per CDR3 protein. The sample holds about 840,000 distinct CDR3 sequences, over 35% seen once. CDR1 is DFQATT, CDR2 SNEGSKA, per germline (reference sequence). The CDR3 loop spans 16 amino acids. Unmatched junction bases numbered 10, after V lost 3 bases and J lost 0 bases.

The clonotype was recovered from a man younger than 30 with Graves' hyperthyroidism. The V and J genes are TRBV20-1 and TRBJ2-7; 8 nucleotides match TRBD1. The specimen was blood. The CDR3 coding sequence is TGCAGTGCTAGTCGAAGGACAGGGACGGGCTCCTACGAGCAGTACTTC. It encodes CSASRRTGTGSYEQYF.